The 10 T cell receptor beta chains below come from one sample, sequenced in a study of CD8 T cells in Susac syndrome. The authors reverse transcribed about 0.5 to 1 ug RNA with random hexamers. TCRdb ran MiXCR on the immunoSEQ multiplex PCR reads and lists one entry per CDR3 protein. The top ten clones hold 0.065% to 0.095% of a sample with under 150,000 distinct CDR3 sequences, approximately 95% of them seen once. The sample taken for sequencing was CD4+ T cells from PBMCs. Receptor source: a human donor with Susac syndrome.

The chain is built from TRBV28 and TRBJ2-5; D remains ambiguous. V was clipped by 4 bases and J by 4 bases, with 10 bases between them. The CDR3 extends over 13 amino acids. Germline V gives CDR1 MDHEN, CDR2 SYDVKM. The CDR3 loop reads CASSSRTAETQYF. CDR3 nucleotide sequence: TGTGCCAGCAGTTCCCGGACCGCAGAGACCCAGTACTTC.

The rearrangement uses TRBV2 and TRBJ2-1; D gene unclear. Trimming cost V 4 bases and J 6 bases, with 13 bases left between them. The CDR3 has 14 amino acids. In germline, CDR1 is SNHLY, CDR2 FYNNEI. As DNA, the CDR3 is TGTGCCAGCAGTGTTTGGGCAGTGGGCAATGAGCAGTTCTTC. Translation: CASSVWAVGNEQFF.

The rearrangement joins TRBV29-1 to TRBJ2-7; 12 bases are a match to TRBD2. Germline values: CDR1 SQVTM, CDR2 ANQGSEA. The V segment lost 6 bases and the J segment 2 bases; nucleotides outside the gene matches: 2. The CDR3 runs 13 residues. CDR3 sequence (DNA): TGCAGCGTGCGGACTAGCGGGACCTACGAGCAGTACTTC. Protein product: CSVRTSGTYEQYF.

The chain has TRBV7-2 and TRBJ2-1; the D gene could be TRBD1 or TRBD2 (7 bases each). The length of the CDR3 is 16 residues. CDR1 SGHTA and CDR2 FQGNSA come from the germline V gene. V lost 0 bases and J 7 bases, leaving 16 bases between the germline ends. The CDR3 sequence is CASSLAQGGAGNEQFF. CDR3 bases: TGTGCCAGCAGCTTAGCGCAGGGGGGGGCTGGGAATGAGCAGTTCTTC.

J is TRBJ2-1 and V is TRBV18; 13 positions agree with TRBD2. The ends lost 3 bases at V and 2 bases at J; junction bases unmatched: 1. The CDR3 sequence is 16 residues long. Germline V gene sequence: CDR1 KGHSH, CDR2 LQKENI. Written as DNA, the CDR3 is TGTGCCAGCTCACCCGGGACTAGCGGGGCCTACAATGAGCAGTTCTTC. It is translated as CASSPGTSGAYNEQFF. Drawing the rest from reference TRBV18 and TRBJ2-1, the complete variable domain is NAGVMQNPRHLVRRRGQEARLRCSPMKGHSHVYWYRQLPEEGLKFMVYLQKENIIDESGMPKERFSAEFPKEGPSILRIQQVVRGDSAAYFCASSPGTSGAYNEQFFGPGTRLTVL.

This clonotype was observed a single time. The rearrangement links TRBV3-1 to TRBJ1-2; perhaps TRBD1 as D (5 bases). Germline V gene sequence: CDR1 LGHDT, CDR2 YNNKEL (reference sequence). With 1 base removed from V and 8 bases from J, the gap between germline ends came to 17 bases. The CDR3 length is 15 residues. CDR3: CASSQGWPGAQGYTF. CDR3 bases: TGTGCCAGCAGCCAAGGATGGCCCGGGGCTCAGGGCTACACCTTC.

The rearrangement uses TRBV4-2 and TRBJ2-7; the D gene is possibly TRBD2 (5 bases). Germline CDR1 LGHNA, CDR2 YNFKEQ. The CDR3 is 15 residues long. V lost 0 bases, J lost 2 bases, and 11 bases lay in between. The chain's CDR3 is CASSQDALAAYEQYF. CDR3 DNA sequence: TGTGCCAGCAGCCAAGATGCCCTAGCTGCCTACGAGCAGTACTTC.

The chain joins TRBV3-1 to TRBJ2-4; D unclear. Trimming stripped 0 bases from V and 5 bases from J, with 14 bases between. The CDR3 length is 16 residues. Germline CDR1 LGHDT, CDR2 YNNKEL (reference sequence). CDR3 sequence reads: CASSQDLDGPQNIQYF. The CDR3 nucleotides are TGTGCCAGCAGCCAAGACTTGGATGGGCCCCAAAACATTCAGTACTTC.

The chain links TRBV4-1 to TRBJ2-7, with 8 bases fitting TRBD2. The J segment lost 2 bases and the V segment lost 3 bases, leaving 6 bases of the junction unmatched. The CDR3 is 15 residues long. CDR1 MGHRA and CDR2 YSYEKL come from the germline V gene. DNA of the CDR3: TGCGCCAGCAGCCATGGGGGAGCGGGGGCCTACGAGCAGTACTTC. Protein: CASSHGGAGAYEQYF.

This clonotype was picked up one time. The V gene is TRBV20-1, the J gene TRBJ2-7; 7 nucleotides match TRBD1. J gave up 6 bases and V 6 bases, and 8 bases lay outside the gene matches. The V gene's germline CDR1 is DFQATT and CDR2 SNEGSKA (reference sequence). The CDR3 runs 12 residues. CDR3 region: CSAPRTGTEQYF. In DNA form, the CDR3 reads TGCAGTGCCCCAAGGACAGGTACCGAGCAGTACTTC.